This paragraph reports one TCR beta chain. As yet, its antigen is unknown. The sequenced template was cDNA made from the entire isolated RNA. Using immunoSEQ multiplex PCR, the repertoire was profiled, and TCRdb retains in-frame clones only, with some absent. The profile covers more than 300,000 clones, with roughly an eighth appearing a single time and approximately 0.015% taken by the ten largest. The length of the CDR3 is 15 residues. Germline loops: CDR1 MDHEN, CDR2 SYDVKM. Trimming pared 7 bases from V and 4 bases from J, leaving 16 bases between. The data stem from a study of beta chain features in type 1 diabetes. The study, taken as a whole, reports: HLA effects on TCRB rearrangement stayed unresolved here.

The receptor was derived from a man aged 18-30 years in good health. Sequenced input: naive CD4+ T cells from blood. The rearrangement joins TRBV28 to TRBJ2-2; D is perhaps TRBD1 (6 bases). The CDR3 region is CASTSGQRSTGELFF. The CDR3 bases are TGTGCCAGCACTTCAGGACAGCGTAGCACCGGGGAGCTGTTTTTT. Full variable domain (rest looked up from reference TRBV28 and TRBJ2-2): DVKVTQSSRYLVKRTGEKVFLECVQDMDHENMFWYRQDPGLGLRLIYFSYDVKMKEKGDIPEGYSVSREKKERFSLILESASTNQTSMYLCASTSGQRSTGELFFGEGSRLTVL.